Listed here are 16 T cell receptor beta chains from one sample, sequenced in a study of blood T cell repertoires in COVID-19. Using immunoSEQ multiplex PCR, the repertoire was profiled, and TCRdb retains in-frame clones only, with some absent. Here the sample spans about 160,000 clones, 70% to 90% being singletons. The sample comprised peripheral blood. All receptors derive from a woman in her forties or fifties with COVID-19, enrolled during active disease.

This clone was detected only once. This chain links TRBV12-3 or TRBV12-4 with TRBJ2-7, with 8 bases that match TRBD2. V dropped 6 bases and J dropped 2; count of bases not matched to a gene: 3. The CDR3 is 13 amino acids. The CDR3 region has the DNA TGTGCCAGCAGATCGGGGGGGACCTACGAGCAGTACTTC. It codes for CASRSGGTYEQYF.

The genes are TRBV7-2 and TRBJ2-1; a weak D match, TRBD1 (6 bases). This CDR3 contains 16 residues. Trimming pared 5 bases from V and 4 bases from J, leaving 18 bases between. CDR1 SGHTA and CDR2 FQGNSA come from the germline V gene. The CDR3 loop is CASSPKLLGAYNEQFF. The CDR3 nucleotides read TGTGCCAGCAGCCCAAAGTTGCTGGGGGCTTACAATGAGCAGTTCTTC.

The rearrangement joins TRBV4-2 to TRBJ2-7; 12 positions match TRBD1. The CDR3 is 17 residues long. The germline V gene has CDR1 LGHNA and CDR2 YNFKEQ. V gave up 1 base and J gave up 1 base; unmatched junction bases: 5. The CDR3 is CASSQVGTGGQSYEQYF. The CDR3 DNA sequence: TGTGCCAGCAGCCAAGTAGGGACAGGGGGCCAATCCTACGAGCAGTACTTC.

The chain carries TRBV11-2 and TRBJ2-5; weak D call: TRBD2 (6 bases). The CDR3 consists of 16 residues. Germline CDR1 is SGHAT and CDR2 is FQNNGV. V was cut by 0 bases and J by 5 bases, with 16 bases left in between. Written as DNA, the CDR3 is TGTGCCAGCAGCTTAGATCTGGTCGGGGGAGGTGAGACCCAGTACTTC. Translating gives CASSLDLVGGGETQYF.

In DNA, the CDR3 is TGTGCCAGCAGCTTGGGGACTAGCGGGGGGGCTTACGAGCAGTACTTC. Encoded protein: CASSLGTSGGAYEQYF. The J gene is TRBJ2-7, the V gene TRBV11-2; 16 nucleotides match TRBD2. The germline CDR1 and CDR2 sequences are SGHAT and FQNNGV. CDR3 length: 16 amino acids. The ends lost 3 bases at V and 4 bases at J; junction bases unmatched: 3.

The rearrangement links TRBV10-3 to TRBJ2-1, with D unresolved. In germline, CDR1 is ENHRY, CDR2 SYGVKD. The CDR3 is 12 residues long. V was cut by 2 bases and J by 6 bases, with 5 bases left in between. CDR3 amino acids: CAISENTNEQFF. CDR3 DNA sequence: TGTGCCATCAGTGAGAACACCAATGAGCAGTTCTTC.

The V call is TRBV29-1, the J call TRBJ2-5; unclear D gene. The CDR3 covers 11 residues. Germline CDR1 reads SQVTM; CDR2 reads ANQGSEA. V lost 0 bases, J lost 5 bases, and 4 bases lay in between. CDR3 amino acids: CSVEDRETQYF. The CDR3 nucleotides read TGCAGCGTTGAAGATCGGGAGACCCAGTACTTC.

This rearrangement joins TRBV4-1 to TRBJ2-3, with D maybe TRBD2 (6 bases). Trimming took 1 base from V and 4 from J, leaving 9 bases between them. From germline, CDR1 is MGHRA and CDR2 YSYEKL. The CDR3 runs 14 residues. The CDR3 nucleotides are TGCGCCAGCAGCCAAGCGGCGGGGCCAGATACGCAGTATTTT. This gives the protein CASSQAAGPDTQYF.

This clone was observed a handful of times. This chain links TRBV6-5 with TRBJ2-2; 8 bases match TRBD2. CDR1 is MNHEY and CDR2 is SVGAGI in the germline V gene. CDR3 length: 15 residues. Unmatched junction bases numbered 10, after V lost 8 bases and J lost 5 bases. The CDR3 is CASGLAGGLTGELFF. The CDR3 DNA follows: TGTGCCAGCGGCCTCGCGGGGGGCCTTACCGGGGAGCTGTTTTTT.

As to this clone: A much larger clone differs by one base, so this may be a read error. Within the sample, other DNA sequences also encode this same CDR3. V is TRBV5-1 and J is TRBJ2-7, with 10 bases identical to TRBD1. The CDR3 has 15 residues. Germline V gene data show CDR1 as SGHRS and CDR2 as YFSETQ. With 4 bases clipped from V and 3 bases from J, the junction kept 7 bases outside the gene matches. This CDR3 reads CASSPGGTGVYEQYF. CDR3 in DNA: TGCGCCAGCAGCCCGGGGGGGACAGGGGTCTACGAGCAGTACTTC.

CDR3 coding DNA: TGTGCCAGCAGCCTAGGACAGGGGGCGCGAAATGAGCAGTTCTTC. Translating it yields CASSLGQGARNEQFF. This chain links TRBV11-2 with TRBJ2-1, with 11 bases aligning to TRBD1. Per the germline V gene, CDR1 is SGHAT and CDR2 is FQNNGV. Losses at the gene ends were 5 bases for V and 7 bases for J; bases not matched to a gene: 7. This CDR3 is built from 15 residues.

Only one count was recorded for this clone. The chain employs TRBV11-2 and TRBJ2-2, with TRBD1 matching over 7 bases. V shed 5 bases, J shed 4 bases, and the junction held 16 bases outside the gene matches. The V gene's germline CDR1 is SGHAT and CDR2 FQNNGV. This CDR3 has 18 amino acids. The CDR3 region is CASSPIPGQRGVTGELFF. The CDR3 DNA sequence: TGTGCCAGCAGCCCTATACCGGGACAGAGAGGAGTCACCGGGGAGCTGTTTTTT.

V is TRBV4-2 and J is TRBJ2-1, with 11 bases that match TRBD1. Per germline, CDR1 LGHNA and CDR2 YNFKEQ. The CDR3 is 17 residues long. Losses at the gene ends were 0 bases for V and 4 bases for J; bases not matched to a gene: 5. The CDR3 loop is CASSQELRDRGYNEQFF. The CDR3 DNA reads as TGTGCCAGCAGCCAAGAGCTCCGGGACAGGGGGTACAATGAGCAGTTCTTC.

The chain combines TRBV4-3 with TRBJ2-1; the match to TRBD1 covers 9 bases. This CDR3 is built from 15 residues. V trimming: 3 bases; J trimming: 8 bases; junction bases outside the gene matches: 8. Germline V CDR1 and CDR2: LGHNA, YSLEER. CDR3 sequence (DNA): TGCGCCAGCAGCCAGGCCGGGACAGGGAGTTATGAGCAGTTCTTC. Its translation: CASSQAGTGSYEQFF.

This chain uses TRBV27 with TRBJ1-5; 7 nucleotides line up with TRBD1. CDR1 is MNHEY, CDR2 SMNVEV, per germline (reference sequence). The trim removed 2 bases at V and 6 bases at J, leaving 4 bases unmatched. CDR3 length: 14 residues. CDR3 amino acids: CASSLTDRAQPQHF. The DNA for the CDR3 is TGTGCCAGCAGTTTAACCGACAGGGCTCAGCCCCAGCATTTT.

The V gene is TRBV6-1, the J gene TRBJ2-7, with a weak D call TRBD1 (6 bases). From germline, CDR1 is MNHNS and CDR2 SASEGT. CDR3 length: 15 amino acids. Deletions cut 0 bases from V and 0 bases from J, with 9 bases between. The CDR3 loop reads CASSEAGALSYEQYF. CDR3 nucleotide sequence: TGTGCCAGCAGTGAAGCGGGGGCGCTCTCCTACGAGCAGTACTTC.